One T cell receptor beta chain is described in this entry. Its antigen is still unknown. This sample was taken from a study of sequential checkpoint blockade in melanoma. Across the study: Each arm's sequence ended with maintenance nivolumab. TCRβ was sequenced from DNA of 91 pretreatment tumors. After nivolumab or ipilimumab alone, about two dozen patients had week-13 rebiopsies. The study's findings and limits: In arm A, pretreatment tumor clonality was associated with response.

Germline V lookup: CDR1 SGDLS, CDR2 YYNGEE. This CDR3 contains 16 residues. V was trimmed by 0 bases and J by 0 bases, leaving 13 bases between them. Using immunoSEQ multiplex PCR, the repertoire was profiled, and TCRdb retains in-frame clones only, with some absent. The sample holds about 2,300 clones, more than 20% seen once. The treatment here: randomized to nivolumab then ipilimumab (arm A) or the reverse (arm B). The chain employs TRBV9 and TRBJ2-7, with a tentative D call TRBD1 (6 bases). Sample: tumor tissue (inferred from file names), taken from a patient given nivolumab and ipilimumab in sequence. This receptor was taken from a human donor with melanoma. DNA of the CDR3: TGTGCCAGCAGCGTAGACCCGACAGGCAGCTCCTACGAGCAGTACTTC. Residues: CASSVDPTGSSYEQYF.